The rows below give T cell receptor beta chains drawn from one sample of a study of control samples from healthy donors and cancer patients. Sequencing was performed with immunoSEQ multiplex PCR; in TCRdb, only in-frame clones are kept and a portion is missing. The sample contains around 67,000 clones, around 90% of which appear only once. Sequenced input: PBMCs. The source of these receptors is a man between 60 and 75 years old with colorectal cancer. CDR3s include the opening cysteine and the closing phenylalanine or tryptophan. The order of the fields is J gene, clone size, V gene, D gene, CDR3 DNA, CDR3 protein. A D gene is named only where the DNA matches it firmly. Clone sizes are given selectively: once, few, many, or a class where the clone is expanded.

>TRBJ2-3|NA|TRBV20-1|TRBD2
TGCAGTGCTAGTATAGCGGGGGGCCAGGATACGCAGTATTTT
CSASIAGGQDTQYF
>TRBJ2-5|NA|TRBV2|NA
TGTGCCAGCGTCTCGCGGGGACTTGCTAGGGAGACCCAGTACTTC
CASVSRGLARETQYF
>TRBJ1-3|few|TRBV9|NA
TGTGCCAGCAGCGTAGGCTTAACAGGAAACACCATATATTTT
CASSVGLTGNTIYF
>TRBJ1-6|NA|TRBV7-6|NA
TGTGCCAGCAGCGCTTTCTATAATTCACCCCTCCACTTT
CASSAFYNSPLHF
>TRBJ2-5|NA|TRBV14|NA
TGTGCCAGCAGCCAAGATGTGGAAGAGACCCAGTACTTC
CASSQDVEETQYF
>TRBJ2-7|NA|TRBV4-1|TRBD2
TGCGCCAGCAGCCAAGAGAGGGTAGCGGGGGGTCTTTCCTACGAGCAGTACTTC
CASSQERVAGGLSYEQYF
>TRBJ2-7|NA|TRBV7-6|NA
TGTGCCAGCAGCTTTTCCACAGGGACGGGCGAGCAGTACTTC
CASSFSTGTGEQYF
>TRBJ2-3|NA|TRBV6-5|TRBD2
TGTGCCAGCAGAGATAGCGGGGGGGCCGGGGATACGCAGTATTTT
CASRDSGGAGDTQYF
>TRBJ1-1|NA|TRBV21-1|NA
TGTGCCAGCAGCTCCGGGGTAGGGAGGGTTTGGACTGAAGCTTTCTTT
CASSSGVGRVWTEAFF
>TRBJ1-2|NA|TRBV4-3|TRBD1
TGCGCCAGCAGGGGACAGGGGAGGGATGGCTACACCTTC
CASRGQGRDGYTF
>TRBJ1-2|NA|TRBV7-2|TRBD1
TGTGCCAGCAGGCGGGACAGGGCTAAAGATGGCTACACCTTC
CASRRDRAKDGYTF
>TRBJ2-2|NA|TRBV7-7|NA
TGTGCCAGCAGCCCGTCGGGGGAAAGGCCGAACACCGGGGAGCTGTTTTTT
CASSPSGERPNTGELFF
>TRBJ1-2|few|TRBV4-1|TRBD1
TGCGCCAGCAGCCAGGCCGGGACAGGGAGTAACTATGGCTACACCTTC
CASSQAGTGSNYGYTF
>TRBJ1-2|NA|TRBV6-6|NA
TGTGCCAGCAGTTACGGGCCGTACTACACCTTC
CASSYGPYYTF
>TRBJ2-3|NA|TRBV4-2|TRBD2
TGTGCCAGCAGCCAGGCTTTAGCGGGGGGCACGTCAGATACGCAGTATTTT
CASSQALAGGTSDTQYF
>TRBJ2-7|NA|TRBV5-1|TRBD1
TGCGCCAGCAGCTTAGGGACAGGGGGAAACGAGCAGTACTTC
CASSLGTGGNEQYF
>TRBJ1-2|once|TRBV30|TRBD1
TGTGCCTGGAGTGTACAGGGGGCCTATGGCTACACCTTC
CAWSVQGAYGYTF
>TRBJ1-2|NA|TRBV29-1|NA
TGCAGCGTACTCCGGGACGGTAACTATGGCTACACCTTC
CSVLRDGNYGYTF
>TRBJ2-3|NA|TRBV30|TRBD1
TGTGCCTGGAGCGCGGACAGGGAGGTGTCAGATACGCAGTATTTT
CAWSADREVSDTQYF
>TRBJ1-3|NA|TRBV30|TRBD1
TGTGCCTGGAGGGGACAGGGCTCTGGAAACACCATATATTTT
CAWRGQGSGNTIYF
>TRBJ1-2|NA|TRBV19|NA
TGTGCCAGTAGTATTCTCAAGCCAGAGACAGCGAGGAGGTATGGCTACACCTTC
CASSILKPETARRYGYTF
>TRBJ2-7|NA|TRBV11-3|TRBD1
TGTGCCAGCAGCCCACAGGGGGCATCCTACGAGCAGTACTTC
CASSPQGASYEQYF
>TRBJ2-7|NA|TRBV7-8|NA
TGTGCCAGCAGCTCCCCCGACAGAACCTACGAGCAGTACTTC
CASSSPDRTYEQYF
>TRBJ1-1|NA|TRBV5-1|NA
TGCGCCAGCGGACAAGGAGAGAACACTGAAGCTTTCTTT
CASGQGENTEAFF
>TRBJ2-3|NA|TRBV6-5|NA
TGTGCCAGCAGTTACTCGGGCCCGTACGCGCAGTATTTT
CASSYSGPYAQYF
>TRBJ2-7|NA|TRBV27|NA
TGTGCCAGACAAGCCCCATCTACGGACAACTACGAGCAGTACTTC
CARQAPSTDNYEQYF
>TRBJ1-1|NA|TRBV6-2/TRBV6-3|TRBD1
TGTGCCAGCAGCGTCAGACAGGGCAACACTGAAGCTTTCTTT
CASSVRQGNTEAFF
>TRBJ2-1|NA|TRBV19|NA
TGTGCCACAAACGGGGGCCATGAGCAGTTCTTC
CATNGGHEQFF
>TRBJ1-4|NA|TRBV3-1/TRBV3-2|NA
TGTGCCAGCAGCCAAGGGCAGCGTCAACTGTTTTTT
CASSQGQRQLFF
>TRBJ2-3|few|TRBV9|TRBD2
TGTGCCAGCAGCGGACGACTAGCCGATAGCCGCACAGATACGCAGTATTTT
CASSGRLADSRTDTQYF
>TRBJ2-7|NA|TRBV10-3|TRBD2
TGTGCCATCAGCTCAGGGACTAGCGGGACCTACGAGCAGTACTTC
CAISSGTSGTYEQYF
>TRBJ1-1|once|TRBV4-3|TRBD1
TGCGCCAGCAGCCGGGACAGGAACACTGAAGCTTTCTTT
CASSRDRNTEAFF
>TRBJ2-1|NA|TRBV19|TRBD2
TGTGCCAGTCGGACCGGGACTAGCCGTGTCCATGAGCAGTTCTTC
CASRTGTSRVHEQFF
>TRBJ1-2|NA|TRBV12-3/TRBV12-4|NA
TGTGCCAGCAGGGAAACAGGGAACTATGGCTACACCTTC
CASRETGNYGYTF
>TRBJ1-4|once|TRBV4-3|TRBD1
TGCGCCAGCAGCCGGAAGGGACAGAGTAATGAAAAACTGTTTTTT
CASSRKGQSNEKLFF
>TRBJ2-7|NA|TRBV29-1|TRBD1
TGCAGCGCAAGACAGGGGTCCTACGAGCAGTACTTC
CSARQGSYEQYF
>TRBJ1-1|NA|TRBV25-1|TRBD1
TGTGCCAGTAGGGCCCGAGACAGGGGGCTGGGGACTGAAGCTTTCTTT
CASRARDRGLGTEAFF
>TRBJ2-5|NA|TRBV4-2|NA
TGTGCCAGCAGCCAAGTCACAGGGGGAGGGCAGGAGACCCAGTACTTC
CASSQVTGGGQETQYF
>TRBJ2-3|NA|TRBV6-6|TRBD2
TGTGCCAGCAGGGGGACTAGCGGAGATACGCAGTATTTT
CASRGTSGDTQYF